This T cell receptor beta chain was obtained from a study of CD8 T cells in Susac syndrome. RNA totalling roughly 0.45 to 1 ug underwent reverse transcription with random hexamers. TCRdb reprocessed the immunoSEQ multiplex PCR reads via MiXCR and lists one record per CDR3 protein. Of about 150,000 distinct CDR3 sequences listed, 95% are singletons. This TCR derives from a human donor with Susac syndrome. The sample consisted of CD8+ T cells from PBMCs.

CDR3 sequence (DNA): TGCAGCGTTGTGAGTAGCGGGGAATACGAGCAGTACTTC. Protein product: CSVVSSGEYEQYF. The V gene is TRBV29-1, the J gene TRBJ2-7; 8 positions agree with TRBD2. From germline, CDR1 is SQVTM and CDR2 ANQGSEA. This CDR3 spans 13 amino acids. V lost 4 bases, J lost 4 bases, and 6 bases stayed unmatched.